This T cell receptor (beta chain) emerged from a study of blood T cell repertoires in COVID-19. On the study more broadly: Both acute and convalescent COVID-19 samples were obtained from the United States, Italy and Spain. Nucleic acid was either cDNA or gDNA, and it came from T cells, B-cell-depleted T cells, or PBMCs.

Per the original methods: By means of reference gene primer amplification, nucleated cell counts were estimated. Clones were sequenced by immunoSEQ multiplex PCR, and TCRdb holds only the in-frame ones, with some missing. The V and J calls and the clone size are those of that table, but D and trimming were determined from the DNA. Of about 120,000 clones listed, 75% to 90% are singletons. The trim removed 4 bases at V and 3 bases at J, leaving 2 bases unmatched. Germline V CDR1 and CDR2: SGHNT, YYREEE (reference sequence). This CDR3 contains 13 residues. The sequenced sample was peripheral blood. This chain connects TRBV5-4 to TRBJ2-3, with 7 bases lining up with TRBD2. The receptor comes from a man aged 35 to 55 with acute or convalescent COVID-19. This CDR3 is CASSRGLTDTQYF. In DNA, the CDR3 is TGTGCCAGCAGCCGGGGACTAACAGATACGCAGTATTTT.